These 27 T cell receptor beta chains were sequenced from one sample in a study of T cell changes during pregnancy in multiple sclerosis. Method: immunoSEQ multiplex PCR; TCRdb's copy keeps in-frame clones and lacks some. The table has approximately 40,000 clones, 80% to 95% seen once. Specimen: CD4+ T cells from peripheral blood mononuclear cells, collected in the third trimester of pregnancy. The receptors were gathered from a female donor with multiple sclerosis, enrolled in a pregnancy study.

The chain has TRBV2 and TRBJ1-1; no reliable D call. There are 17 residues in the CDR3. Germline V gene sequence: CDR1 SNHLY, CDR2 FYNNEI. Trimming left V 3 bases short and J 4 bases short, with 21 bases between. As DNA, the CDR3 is TGTGCCAGCAGTGATTACAGATCACTAATCGAGGGCACTGAAGCTTTCTTT. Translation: CASSDYRSLIEGTEAFF.

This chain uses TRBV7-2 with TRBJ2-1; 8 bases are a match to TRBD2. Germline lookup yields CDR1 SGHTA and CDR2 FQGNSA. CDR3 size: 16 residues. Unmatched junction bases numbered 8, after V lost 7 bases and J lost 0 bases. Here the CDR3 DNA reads TGTGCCAGCATCTACCAAGCGGGAGTCTCCTACAATGAGCAGTTCTTC. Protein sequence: CASIYQAGVSYNEQFF.

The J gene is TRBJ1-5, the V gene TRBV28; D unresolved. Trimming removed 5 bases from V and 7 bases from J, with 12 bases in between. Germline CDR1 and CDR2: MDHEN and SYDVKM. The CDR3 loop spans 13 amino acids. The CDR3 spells CASSVGVGQPQHF. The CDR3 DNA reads TGTGCCAGCAGTGTGGGTGTCGGGCAGCCCCAGCATTTT.

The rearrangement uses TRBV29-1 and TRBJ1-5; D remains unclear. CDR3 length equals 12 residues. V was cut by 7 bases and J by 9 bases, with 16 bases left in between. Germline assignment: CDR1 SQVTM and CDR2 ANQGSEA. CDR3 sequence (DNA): TGCAGCGCTAGGCTTGCGGGTCGGCCCCAGCATTTT. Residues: CSARLAGRPQHF.

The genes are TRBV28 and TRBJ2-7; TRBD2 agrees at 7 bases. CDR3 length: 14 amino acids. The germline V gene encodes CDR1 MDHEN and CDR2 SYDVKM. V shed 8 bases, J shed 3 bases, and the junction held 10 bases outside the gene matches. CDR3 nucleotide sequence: TGTGCCAGCTTAAGCGGGATTCAACTCTACGAGCAGTACTTC. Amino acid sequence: CASLSGIQLYEQYF. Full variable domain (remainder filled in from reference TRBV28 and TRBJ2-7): DVKVTQSSRYLVKRTGEKVFLECVQDMDHENMFWYRQDPGLGLRLIYFSYDVKMKEKGDIPEGYSVSREKKERFSLILESASTNQTSMYLCASLSGIQLYEQYFGPGTRLTVT.

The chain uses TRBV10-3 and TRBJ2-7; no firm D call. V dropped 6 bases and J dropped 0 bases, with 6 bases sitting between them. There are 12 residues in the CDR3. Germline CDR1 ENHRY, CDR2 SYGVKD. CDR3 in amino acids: CAISDNSYEQYF. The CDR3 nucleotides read TGTGCCATCAGCGACAACTCCTACGAGCAGTACTTC.

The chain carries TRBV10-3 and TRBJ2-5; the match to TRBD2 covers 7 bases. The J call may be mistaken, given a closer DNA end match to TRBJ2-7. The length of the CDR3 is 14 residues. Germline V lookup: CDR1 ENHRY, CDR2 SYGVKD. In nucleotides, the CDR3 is TGTGCCATCAGAGCGGGGAAGGGCCTAGGCGAGCAGTACTTC. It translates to CAIRAGKGLGEQYF.

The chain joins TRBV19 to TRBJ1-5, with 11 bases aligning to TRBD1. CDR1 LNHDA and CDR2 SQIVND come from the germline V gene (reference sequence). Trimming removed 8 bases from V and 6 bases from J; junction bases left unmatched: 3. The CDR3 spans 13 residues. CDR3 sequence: CASGQGARQPQHF. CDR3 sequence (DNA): TGTGCCAGTGGACAGGGGGCGCGTCAGCCCCAGCATTTT. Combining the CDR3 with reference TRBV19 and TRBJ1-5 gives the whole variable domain DGGITQSPKYLFRKEGQNVTLSCEQNLNHDAMYWYRQDPGQGLRLIYYSQIVNDFQKGDIAEGYSVSREKKESFPLTVTSAQKNPTAFYLCASGQGARQPQHFGDGTRLSIL.

CDR3 DNA sequence: TGTGCCAGCAGCTTAGTGTCCGGGACTAGCGGGGATACGCAGTATTTT. Its translation: CASSLVSGTSGDTQYF. The chain has TRBV7-9 and TRBJ2-3; TRBD2 agrees at 12 bases. The CDR3 is 16 residues long. Trimming removed 1 base from V and 6 bases from J; junction bases left unmatched: 5. Germline-derived CDR1 and CDR2 are SEHNR and FQNEAQ (reference sequence).

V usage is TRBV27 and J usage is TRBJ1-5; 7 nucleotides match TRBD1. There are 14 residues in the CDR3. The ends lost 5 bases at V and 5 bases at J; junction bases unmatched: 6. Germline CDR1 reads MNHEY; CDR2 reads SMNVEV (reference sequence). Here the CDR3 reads CASSQDREDQPQHF. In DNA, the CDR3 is TGTGCCAGCAGTCAAGACAGGGAAGATCAGCCCCAGCATTTT.

As DNA, the CDR3 is TGTGCCAGCAGTTTATCAGGGTCAGGGCACGGCTATGGCTACACCTTC. This sequence encodes CASSLSGSGHGYGYTF. The chain has TRBV28 and TRBJ1-2; TRBD1 might be the D (5 bases). CDR1 is MDHEN, CDR2 SYDVKM, per germline. The CDR3 sequence is 16 residues long. V lost 1 base and J 4 bases, leaving 16 bases between the germline ends.

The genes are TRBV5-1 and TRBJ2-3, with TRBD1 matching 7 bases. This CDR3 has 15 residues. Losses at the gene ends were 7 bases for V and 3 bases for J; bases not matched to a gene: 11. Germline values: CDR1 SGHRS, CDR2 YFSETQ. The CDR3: CASRTQDRVTDTQYF. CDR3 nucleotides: TGCGCCAGCCGCACCCAAGACAGGGTGACAGATACGCAGTATTTT.

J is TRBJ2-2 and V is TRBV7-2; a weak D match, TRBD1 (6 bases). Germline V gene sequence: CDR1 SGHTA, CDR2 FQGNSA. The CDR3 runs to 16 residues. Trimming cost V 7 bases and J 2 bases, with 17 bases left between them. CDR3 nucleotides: TGTGCCAGCATTCTTCTATGGACAGATAACACCGGGGAGCTGTTTTTT. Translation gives CASILLWTDNTGELFF. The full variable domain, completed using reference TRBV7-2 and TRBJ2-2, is GAGVSQSPSNKVTEKGKDVELRCDPISGHTALYWYRQSLGQGLEFLIYFQGNSAPDKSGLPSDRFSAERTGGSVSTLTIQRTQQEDSAVYLCASILLWTDNTGELFFGEGSRLTVL.

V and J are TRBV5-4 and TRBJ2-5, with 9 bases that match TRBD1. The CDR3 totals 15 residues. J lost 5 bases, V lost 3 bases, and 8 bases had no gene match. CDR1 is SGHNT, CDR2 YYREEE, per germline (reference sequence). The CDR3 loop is CASSSPLTGGETQYF. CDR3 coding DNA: TGTGCCAGCAGCTCCCCGTTGACAGGGGGGGAGACCCAGTACTTC.

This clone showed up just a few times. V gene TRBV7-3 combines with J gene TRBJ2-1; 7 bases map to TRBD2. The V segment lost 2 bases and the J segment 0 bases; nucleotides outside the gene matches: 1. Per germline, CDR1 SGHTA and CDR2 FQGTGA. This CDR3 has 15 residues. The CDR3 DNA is TGTGCCAGCAGCTTAGTAGCGGGCTCCTACAATGAGCAGTTCTTC. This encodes CASSLVAGSYNEQFF.

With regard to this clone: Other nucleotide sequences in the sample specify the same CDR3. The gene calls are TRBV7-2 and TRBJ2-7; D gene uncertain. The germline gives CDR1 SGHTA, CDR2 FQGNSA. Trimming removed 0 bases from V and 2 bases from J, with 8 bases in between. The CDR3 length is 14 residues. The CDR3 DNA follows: TGTGCCAGCAGCTTAGCGTTATCGGCCTACGAGCAGTACTTC. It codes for CASSLALSAYEQYF.

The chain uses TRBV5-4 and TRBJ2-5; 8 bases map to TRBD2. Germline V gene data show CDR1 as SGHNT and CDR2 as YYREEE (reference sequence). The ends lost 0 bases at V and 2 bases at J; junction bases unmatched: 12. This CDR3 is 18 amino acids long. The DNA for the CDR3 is TGTGCCAGCAGCTTGGCGGGAGGGTGGGGTAGTGGGCAAGAGACCCAGTACTTC. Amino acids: CASSLAGGWGSGQETQYF.

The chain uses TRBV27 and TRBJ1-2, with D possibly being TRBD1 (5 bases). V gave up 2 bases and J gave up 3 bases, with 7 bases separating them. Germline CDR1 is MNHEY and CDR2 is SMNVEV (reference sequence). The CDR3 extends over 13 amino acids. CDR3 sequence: CASSLKGYYGYTF. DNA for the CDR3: TGTGCCAGCAGTTTAAAGGGGTACTATGGCTACACCTTC.

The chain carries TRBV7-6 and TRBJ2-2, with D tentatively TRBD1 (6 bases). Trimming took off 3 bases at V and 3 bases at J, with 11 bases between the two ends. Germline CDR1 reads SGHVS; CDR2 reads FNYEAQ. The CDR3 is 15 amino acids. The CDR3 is CASSLSGEYTGELFF. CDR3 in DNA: TGTGCCAGCAGCTTGTCAGGGGAGTACACCGGGGAGCTGTTTTTT.

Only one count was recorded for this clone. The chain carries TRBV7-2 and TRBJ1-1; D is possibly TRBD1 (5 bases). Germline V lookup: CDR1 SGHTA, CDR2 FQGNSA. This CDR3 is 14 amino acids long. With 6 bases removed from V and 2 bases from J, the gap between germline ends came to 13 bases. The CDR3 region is CASSSRTPNTEAFF. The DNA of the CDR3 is TGTGCCAGCAGTAGCCGGACACCAAACACTGAAGCTTTCTTT.

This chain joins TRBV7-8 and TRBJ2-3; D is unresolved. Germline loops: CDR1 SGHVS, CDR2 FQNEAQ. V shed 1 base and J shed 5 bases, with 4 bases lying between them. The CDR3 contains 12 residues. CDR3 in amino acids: CASSLGLDTQYF. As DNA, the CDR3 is TGTGCCAGCAGCTTAGGACTAGATACGCAGTATTTT.

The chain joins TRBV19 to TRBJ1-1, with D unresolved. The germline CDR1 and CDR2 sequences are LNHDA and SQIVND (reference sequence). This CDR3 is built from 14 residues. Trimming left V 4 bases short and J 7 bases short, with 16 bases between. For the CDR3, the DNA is TGTGCCAGTAGTACTCAAGGGAGTAATCTTGAAGCTTTCTTT. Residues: CASSTQGSNLEAFF.

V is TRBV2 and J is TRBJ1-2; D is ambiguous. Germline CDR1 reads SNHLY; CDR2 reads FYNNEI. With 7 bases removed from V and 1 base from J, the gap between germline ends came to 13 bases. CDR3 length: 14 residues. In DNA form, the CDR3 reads TGTGCCAGCACGGCAGACAAGATTAACTATGGCTACACCTTC. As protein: CASTADKINYGYTF.

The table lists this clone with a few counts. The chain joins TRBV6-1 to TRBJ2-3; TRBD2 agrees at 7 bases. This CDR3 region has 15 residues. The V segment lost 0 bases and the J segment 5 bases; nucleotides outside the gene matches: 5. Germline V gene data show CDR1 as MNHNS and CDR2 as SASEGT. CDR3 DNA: TGTGCCAGCAGTGAAGCTTGGGGGGGTGGAGATACGCAGTATTTT. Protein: CASSEAWGGGDTQYF.

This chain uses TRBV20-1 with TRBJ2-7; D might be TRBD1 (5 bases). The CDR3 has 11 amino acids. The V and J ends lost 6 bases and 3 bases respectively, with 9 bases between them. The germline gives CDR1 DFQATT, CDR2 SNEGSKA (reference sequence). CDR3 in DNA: TGCAGTGCCGCGGACAACTACGAGCAGTACTTC. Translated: CSAADNYEQYF.

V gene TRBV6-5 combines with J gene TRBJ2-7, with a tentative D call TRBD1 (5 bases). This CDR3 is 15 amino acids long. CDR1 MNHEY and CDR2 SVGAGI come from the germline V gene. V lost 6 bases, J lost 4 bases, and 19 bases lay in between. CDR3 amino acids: CASSIRQTGSYEQYF. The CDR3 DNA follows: TGTGCCAGCAGCATAAGACAGACGGGCTCTTACGAGCAGTACTTC.

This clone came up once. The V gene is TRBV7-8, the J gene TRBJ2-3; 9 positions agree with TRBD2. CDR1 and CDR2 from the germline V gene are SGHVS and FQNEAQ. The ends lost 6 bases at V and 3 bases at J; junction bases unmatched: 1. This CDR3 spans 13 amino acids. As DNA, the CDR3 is TGTGCCAGCAGGACTAGCGGAACAGATACGCAGTATTTT. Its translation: CASRTSGTDTQYF.